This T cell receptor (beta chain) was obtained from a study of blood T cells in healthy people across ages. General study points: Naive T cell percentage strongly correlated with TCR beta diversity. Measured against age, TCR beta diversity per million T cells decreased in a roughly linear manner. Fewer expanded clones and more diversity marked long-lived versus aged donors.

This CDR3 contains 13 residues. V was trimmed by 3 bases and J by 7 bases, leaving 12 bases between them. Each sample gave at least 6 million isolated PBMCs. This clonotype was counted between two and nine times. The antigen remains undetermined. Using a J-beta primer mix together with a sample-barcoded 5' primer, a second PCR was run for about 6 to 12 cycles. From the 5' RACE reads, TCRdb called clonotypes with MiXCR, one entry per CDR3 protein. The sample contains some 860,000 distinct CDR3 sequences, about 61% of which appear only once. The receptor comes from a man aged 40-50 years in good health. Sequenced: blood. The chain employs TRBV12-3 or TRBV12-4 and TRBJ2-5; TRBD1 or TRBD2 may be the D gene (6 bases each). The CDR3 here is CASSLRGVGTQYF. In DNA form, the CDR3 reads TGTGCCAGCAGTTTGAGGGGGGTCGGGACCCAGTACTTC.